The T cell receptor (beta chain) under discussion was sequenced for a study of blood T cell repertoires in COVID-19. Study-wide background: The origin of the acute and convalescent COVID-19 samples was the United States, Italy and Spain. PBMCs, B-cell-depleted T cells, or T cells were the source of the cDNA or gDNA that made up the material.

V shed 4 bases and J shed 4 bases, with 19 bases lying between them. The CDR3 length is 16 residues. Germline CDR1 reads LGHDT; CDR2 reads YNNKEL (reference sequence). As handled by the study authors: Amplifying reference gene primers gave estimates of nucleated cell counts. Clones were read by immunoSEQ multiplex PCR, and TCRdb kept only the in-frame ones, dropping some. The DNA was the basis for D and trimming; V, J and clone size are from that table. The sample has tens of thousands of clones, around four fifths seen once; the top ten hold 5.3%. This clone was found once. This receptor was identified in a man between 70 and 80 years old with acute or convalescent COVID-19. The genes are TRBV3-1 (or the pseudogene TRBV3-2) and TRBJ2-5; D is possibly TRBD1 (6 bases). The specimen sequenced was peripheral blood. CDR3 nucleotide sequence: TGTGCCAGCAGCCGAGGGGACACCGGAGGTTCAGAGACCCAGTACTTC. As protein: CASSRGDTGGSETQYF.